This T cell receptor (beta chain) is drawn from a study of cytomegalovirus exposure and HLA in healthy donors listed by TCRdb under 2017. Background on the whole study: In an earlier analysis of some 610 of the donors, about 270 Gb of sequence data and roughly 100 million unique TCR beta sequences from roughly 180 million T cells were reported. An early release that covered several hundred HLA-typed donors contained 300 to 350 gigabases of sequencing data and 65 million to 100 million unique TCR sequences. The genetic ancestry cluster associated with self-reported Caucasian donors included 81% of the roughly 400 genotyped donors. The study aimed to test whether signatures of past pathogen exposure could be identified by cataloging public T cell receptors. The study used immunosequencing to profile the T cell repertoires of under 700 subjects and linked those repertoires to cytomegalovirus serostatus. Besides the first cohort of approximately 670 subjects, a separate validation cohort made up of around 120 different subjects was used. To predict cytomegalovirus infection status, the study brought together high-throughput TCR immunosequencing, statistical association of individual TCRs with disease status, and machine learning. A later analysis re-analyzed previously published TCR beta repertoires from roughly 690 donors and added high-resolution HLA genotyping to study TCR occurrence patterns. The later analysis used no new phenotypic data to find candidate immune exposures, relying instead on TCR beta sequences and their occurrence across donors. To decide whether each TCR beta V gene segment behaved as functional or pseudogenic, an earlier analysis of some 570 of the donors relied on high-throughput TCR beta sequencing. Donor age, sex, ethnicity and CMV serostatus were compiled alongside the repertoire data. In a later genetic analysis, genome-wide SNP genotypes for about 65% of the 666 donors were used, and that subset was treated as a discovery cohort. Every repertoire in the discovery cohort had been generated on one and the same sequencing platform. HLA typing included class I and class II loci at four-digit resolution. Typing coverage differed by locus: A, B, C, DRB1 and DQB1 were typed in roughly 629-630 donors, DQA1 in 500 to 550, DPA1 in roughly 590, and DPB1 in about 450. Four to six DR-DQ haplotypes were handled as single units for association and clustering, since linkage in the cohort was strong. Across approximately 400 genotyped donors of the cohort, an average of roughly 200,000 unique TCR beta nucleotide sequences per donor were sequenced, and around 19% of those sequences were non-productive.

In total, roughly 670 healthy bone marrow donors made up the cohort. At the time of sampling, every cohort member was nominally healthy, though immune exposures that went unrecorded were likely present. The donor was CMV seronegative and belonged to the group of 352 seronegative cohort members. Every donor gave a peripheral blood sample, and the peripheral blood mononuclear cells from that sample were used for TCR beta sequencing. The Qiagen DNeasy Blood Extraction Kit was used to extract genomic DNA from the blood cell samples. About this clone itself: What antigen it recognizes has not been identified. No much larger clone exists at a distance of one base, and base qualities are not known.

The study at large found these results: The classifier was reported to diagnose cytomegalovirus status with high specificity and sensitivity in both the original and validation cohorts. In a later analysis, 16,951 TCR beta sequences were associated with specific HLA alleles at a false discovery rate of 0.05. Sequencing depth was assumed to be roughly uniform across donors in the presence/absence analyses, though that assumption may not hold. The 87-base-pair reads could not distinguish some IMGT-functional V segments, including TRBV6-2 and TRBV6-3, so those segments were excluded. According to a later analysis, TCR association rates differed among HLA loci, with DRB1 alleles showing the most associated TCRs and HLA-C alleles showing the fewest. The sequencing pipeline was judged likely to have produced a cluster of highly shared sequence variants as a technical artifact. In a later analysis, most CMV-associated TCR beta chains were found to appear HLA-restricted, with HLA associations seemingly driven largely by CMV exposure. Broadly in line with IMGT annotations, most TCR beta V segments showed up in productive rearrangements about 87% or about 30% of the time in an earlier analysis of about 500 of the donors. A later analysis found that HLA-associated TCR beta chains were more clonally expanded and had lower generation probabilities than equally common non-associated chains. The earlier analysis of about 600 of the donors excluded some 16 rarely observed V segments, including chromosome 9 orphons, because counts were too low. In vitro tests confirmed that a few of the cytomegalovirus-associated TCR beta chains recognize cytomegalovirus antigens. When HLA alleles, especially DR and DQ, strongly co-occurred, attributing TCR associations to individual alleles was difficult. An association between a missense DCLRE1C variant and V-gene and J-gene trimming of TCR beta chains was found in a later genetic analysis and replicated in an independent cohort. The authors suggested that the approach could potentially be generalized to other disease states and immunological phenotypes. Because some donors lacked HLA typing at each locus, the association tests relied only on the typed subset. Correlated functional status among segregating V segments might be attributable to linkage disequilibrium, but an unknown experimental factor could not be ruled out. A further reported finding was that TCR beta sequences accurately predicted the HLA-A and HLA-B alleles for most subjects in the first cohort. This cohort had only TCR beta chains sequenced, and the lack of alpha or paired-chain data limited which features could be detected. Several of the top co-occurrence clusters appeared to be linked to parvovirus B19, influenza, CMV and Epstein-Barr virus, according to a later analysis. In the study, 164 TCR beta chains were listed as associated with cytomegalovirus. Immune exposure information for the cohort was limited to CMV serostatus. Compared with the 666-donor mean, donors in an Asian-associated ancestry cluster had fewer N-insertions in productive TCRs, according to a later genetic analysis. While some public TCRs were present in many individuals, most TCR sequences turned up only very rarely across donors.

The method was the immunoSEQ multiplex PCR assay. The multiplex PCR relied on a mix of 60 forward primers for TCR Vbeta segments and 13 reverse primers for TCR Jbeta segments. A multiplex PCR assay on genomic DNA amplified the CDR3 region of rearranged TCR beta genes. The Illumina HiSeq System was used to sequence the amplified TCR beta libraries as 87-base-pair reads. Under the source paper's analysis protocol: Across the 670 or so repertoires, a later analysis counted 80 million or so unique TCR beta chains, roughly 11 million of which were shared by at least two donors. A nearest-neighbor algorithm error-corrected the raw reads and collapsed the reads into unique sequences, merging closely related sequences to remove PCR and sequencing errors. Alignment of CDR3 sequences to IMGT reference sequences was used to assign V, D and J gene segments. For a sequence to be retained, a match of at least six nucleotides was required to both a V gene segment and a J gene segment. Rearrangements were classified as productive when the CDR3 lacked stop codons and remained in frame with V and J, and all other rearrangements were classified as non-productive. CDR3 was defined according to IMGT convention as the region running from the second conserved V-encoded cysteine to the conserved J-encoded phenylalanine. Sequences without an unambiguous match to a single V gene segment were excluded from the earlier analysis of approximately 560 of the donors. In an earlier analysis of approximately 610 of the donors, V segments were called functional above 56.7% productive rearrangements and were called segregating when the between-donor standard deviation exceeded 5%. A statistical classification framework was developed to diagnose cytomegalovirus status using the catalog of TCR beta chain sequences. V and J gene assignment, in a later analysis, came from comparing TCR nucleotide sequences with IMGT/GENE-DB human TR gene sequences. The TCRdist pipeline was used in a later analysis to assign CDR3 sequences and most-parsimonious VDJ recombination scenarios. In a later analysis, every TCR beta chain was defined by the combination of its CDR3 amino acid sequence and its V-gene family, and reads without a unique V-gene family were dropped. To address suspected cross-contamination and a sequencing artifact, a later analysis removed over 500 highly shared, low-generation-probability nucleotide sequences. For each public chain, a later analysis derived a clonal expansion index from normalized ranks of inferred template counts within each repertoire. A later analysis computed generation probabilities with a VDJ recombination model fitted to out-of-frame rearrangements, and checked the results against IGoR. A later analysis scored TCR-TCR, TCR-HLA and TCR-CMV co-occurrence with hypergeometric tests, applying a repertoire-size bias correction to TCR pairs. A later analysis estimated false discovery rates by permuting HLA or CMV assignments 20 times. A later analysis grouped co-occurring TCRs with DBSCAN, adding TCRdist sequence similarity when clustering within HLA-allele-positive subsets. Repertoires with fewer than 30,000 or more than 120,000 public chains, plus five repertoires with anomalous nucleotide sharing, were excluded from co-occurrence clustering. The table was pulled from immuneACCESS by TCRdb, which kept in-frame rearrangements only. Such tables lose some clones; where checked, under half of the loss comes from unresolved V genes, and the rest has no known cause. V and J calls and clone size are those listed in that table; D and trimming were worked out from the DNA. The sample table shows roughly 73,000 clones, and 84% are seen once. Jointly, the top ten make up 2.4% of the sample.

The CDR3 holds 16 amino acids from the cysteine to the phenylalanine. Only CDR3 DNA remains: 48 bases, in frame from the first base. Here V drops 0 bases and J drops 5 bases, and the junction holds 7 bases not matched to any gene. CDR1 and CDR2 were assigned from the germline V gene (reference sequence) as SGHNT and YYREEE. Specimen: PBMCs. This TCR was sampled from a woman aged 45-60 years in good health and CMV-seronegative. The rearranged segments are TRBV5-4 and TRBJ2-5; TRBD2 fits 10 bases in the junction. The nucleotide sequence reads as follows: TGTGCCAGCAGCTTGGGCCTAGCGGGGGTCAGGGAGACCCAGTACTTC. It specifies CASSLGLAGVRETQYF. The entire variable domain, with the stretches around the CDR3 drawn from the reference TRBV5-4 and TRBJ2-5 proteins, is ETGVTQSPTHLIKTRGQQVTLRCSSQSGHNTVSWYQQALGQGPQFIFQYYREEENGRGNFPPRFSGLQFPNYSSELNVNALELDDSALYLCASSLGLAGVRETQYFGPGTRLLVL.